The source of this T cell receptor (beta chain) is a study of control samples from healthy donors and cancer patients (dated by TCRdb to the early 2020s). About this clone itself: Its antigen is currently not known. No quality values exist for individual bases; no much larger clone is one base distant.

CDR1 MNHNS and CDR2 SASEGT are derived from the germline V gene. CDR3 length: 15 amino acids, cysteine to phenylalanine. Only the CDR3 region is kept as DNA, spanning 45 bases read in frame from base 1. Relative to germline, V is missing 2 bases and J is missing 9 bases, with 5 bases of the junction outside any gene match. The library was prepared using the immunoSEQ multiplex PCR assay. Entries here come from immuneACCESS through TCRdb and include only in-frame sequences with V and J called. Some clones fail to appear in such tables; in the studies checked, an unresolved V gene covers under half of the shortfall, and the cause of the remainder is unknown. Recorded for this sample are some 99,000 clones; around nine tenths of them occurred a single time. The top ten clonotypes cover approximately 4% of the sample.

Sequencing was done on a sample of blood. The TCR originated in a human donor in good health. The donor label of this sample is uncertain. The receptor chain draws on TRBV6-1 and TRBJ2-1; a stretch of 12 junction bases matches TRBD2. The CDR3 loop reads CASSELAGGPSEQFF. The nucleotide sequence reads as follows: TGTGCCAGCAGTGAACTAGCGGGGGGGCCGAGTGAGCAGTTCTTC.